A few counts support the clone carrying this T cell receptor (beta chain). The antigen is unknown. CDR3 length: 15 amino acids. Germline-derived CDR1 and CDR2 are SGHRS and YFSETQ. V shed 2 bases and J shed 2 bases, with 12 bases lying between them. Researchers isolated at least 7 million PBMCs per sample. This sample was included in a study of blood T cells in healthy people across ages. Broader study findings: With donor CMV status unknown, expanded clonotype changes were possibly confounded.

With a J-beta primer mix and a sample-barcoded 5' primer, a second PCR ran about 7 to 12 cycles. Via MiXCR, TCRdb re-called the 5' RACE reads, giving one row per CDR3 protein. This sample carries approximately 800,000 distinct CDR3 sequences, 20% to 30% of them seen once, and the ten largest clones take roughly 3.1%. The sample also formed part of further work on T cells of mothers and their children. From that second work: The people who donated were a few healthy Caucasian mothers and their six children. Each child contributed about 3 million TCR beta CDR3 reads, while each mother contributed over 8 million.

Sequenced sample: blood. The chain carries TRBV5-1 and TRBJ2-3; no clear D gene. This TCR was recovered from a boy between 10 and 17 years old in good health. CDR3 protein: CASSLTVLSTDTQYF. As DNA, the CDR3 is TGCGCCAGCAGCTTAACGGTTTTATCCACAGATACGCAGTATTTT.